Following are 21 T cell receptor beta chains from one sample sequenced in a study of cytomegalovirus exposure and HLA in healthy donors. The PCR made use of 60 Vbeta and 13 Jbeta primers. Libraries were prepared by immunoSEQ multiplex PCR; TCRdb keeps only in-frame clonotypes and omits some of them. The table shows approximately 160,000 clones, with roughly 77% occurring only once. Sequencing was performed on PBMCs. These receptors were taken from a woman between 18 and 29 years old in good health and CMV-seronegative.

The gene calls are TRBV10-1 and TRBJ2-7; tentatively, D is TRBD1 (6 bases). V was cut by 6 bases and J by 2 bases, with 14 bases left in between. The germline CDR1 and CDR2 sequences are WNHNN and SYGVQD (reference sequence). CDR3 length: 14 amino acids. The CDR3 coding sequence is TGCGCCAGCAGCCCCGGGACACCGACCTACGAGCAGTACTTC. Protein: CASSPGTPTYEQYF.

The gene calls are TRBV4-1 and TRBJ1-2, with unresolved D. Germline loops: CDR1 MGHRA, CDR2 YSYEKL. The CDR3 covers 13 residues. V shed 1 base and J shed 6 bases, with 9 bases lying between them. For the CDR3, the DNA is TGCGCCAGCAGCCAAGTAGTAGAACATGGCTACACCTTC. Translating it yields CASSQVVEHGYTF.

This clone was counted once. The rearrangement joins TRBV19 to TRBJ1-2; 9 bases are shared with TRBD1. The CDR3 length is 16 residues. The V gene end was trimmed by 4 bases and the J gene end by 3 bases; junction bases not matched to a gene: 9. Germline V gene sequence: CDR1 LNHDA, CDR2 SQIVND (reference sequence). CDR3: CASSTNRGTGYYGYTF. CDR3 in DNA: TGTGCCAGTAGTACAAATCGAGGGACAGGGTACTATGGCTACACCTTC.

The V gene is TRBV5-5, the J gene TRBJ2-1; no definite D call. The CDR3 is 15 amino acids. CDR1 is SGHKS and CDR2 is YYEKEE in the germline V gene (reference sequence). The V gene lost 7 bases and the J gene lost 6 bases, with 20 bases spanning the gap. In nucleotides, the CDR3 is TGTGCCAGCTCCCAAGGTTCTAGTGGTGGCAATGAGCAGTTCTTC. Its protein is CASSQGSSGGNEQFF.

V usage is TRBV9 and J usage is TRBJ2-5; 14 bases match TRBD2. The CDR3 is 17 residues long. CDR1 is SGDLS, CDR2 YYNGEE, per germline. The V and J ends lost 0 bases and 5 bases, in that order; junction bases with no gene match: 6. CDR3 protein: CASSVGGLAGARETQYF. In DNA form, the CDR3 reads TGTGCCAGCAGCGTAGGGGGACTAGCGGGAGCCCGTGAGACCCAGTACTTC.

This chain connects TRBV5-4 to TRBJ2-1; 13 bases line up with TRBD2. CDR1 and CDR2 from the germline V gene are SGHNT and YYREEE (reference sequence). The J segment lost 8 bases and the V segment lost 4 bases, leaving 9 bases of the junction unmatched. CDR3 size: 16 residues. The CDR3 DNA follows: TGTGCCAGCAGCGCTGGACTAGCGGGAGTATCTGATGAGCAGTTCTTC. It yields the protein CASSAGLAGVSDEQFF. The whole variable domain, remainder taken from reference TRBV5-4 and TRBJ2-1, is ETGVTQSPTHLIKTRGQQVTLRCSSQSGHNTVSWYQQALGQGPQFIFQYYREEENGRGNFPPRFSGLQFPNYSSELNVNALELDDSALYLCASSAGLAGVSDEQFFGPGTRLTVL.

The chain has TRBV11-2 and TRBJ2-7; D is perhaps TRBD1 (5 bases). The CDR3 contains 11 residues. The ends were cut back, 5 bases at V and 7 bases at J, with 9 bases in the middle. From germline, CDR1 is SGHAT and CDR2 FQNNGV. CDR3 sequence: CASSTGYEQYF. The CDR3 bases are TGTGCCAGCAGCACAGGATATGAGCAGTACTTC.

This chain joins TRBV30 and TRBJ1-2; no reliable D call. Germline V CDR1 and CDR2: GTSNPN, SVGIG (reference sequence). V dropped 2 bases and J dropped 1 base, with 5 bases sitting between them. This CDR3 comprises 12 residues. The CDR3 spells CAWSPDNYGYTF. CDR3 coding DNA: TGTGCCTGGAGTCCAGATAACTATGGCTACACCTTC.

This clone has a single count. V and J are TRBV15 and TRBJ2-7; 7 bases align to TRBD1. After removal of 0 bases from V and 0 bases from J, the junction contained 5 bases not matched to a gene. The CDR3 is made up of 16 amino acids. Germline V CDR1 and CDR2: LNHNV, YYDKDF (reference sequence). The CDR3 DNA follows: TGTGCCACCAGCAGAGATTGGACAGGTCTCTCCTACGAGCAGTACTTC. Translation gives CATSRDWTGLSYEQYF.

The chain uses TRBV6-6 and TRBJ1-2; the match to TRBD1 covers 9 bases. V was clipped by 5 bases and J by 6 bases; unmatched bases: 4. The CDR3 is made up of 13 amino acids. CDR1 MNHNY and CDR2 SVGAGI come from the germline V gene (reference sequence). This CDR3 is CASSPGQGHGYTF. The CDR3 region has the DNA TGTGCCAGCAGTCCGGGACAGGGTCATGGCTACACCTTC.

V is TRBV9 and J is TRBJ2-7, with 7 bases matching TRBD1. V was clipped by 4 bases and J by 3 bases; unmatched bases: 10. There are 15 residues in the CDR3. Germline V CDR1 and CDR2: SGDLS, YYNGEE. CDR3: CASSLGTEVYYEQYF. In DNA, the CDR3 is TGTGCCAGCAGCCTCGGGACAGAAGTTTACTACGAGCAGTACTTC.

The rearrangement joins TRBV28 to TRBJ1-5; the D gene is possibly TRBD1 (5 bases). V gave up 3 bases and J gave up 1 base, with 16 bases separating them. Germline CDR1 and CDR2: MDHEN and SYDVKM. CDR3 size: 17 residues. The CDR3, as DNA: TGTGCCAGCAGTTTCTGGCGCGGGACCGAGAGCAATCAGCCCCAGCATTTT. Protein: CASSFWRGTESNQPQHF.

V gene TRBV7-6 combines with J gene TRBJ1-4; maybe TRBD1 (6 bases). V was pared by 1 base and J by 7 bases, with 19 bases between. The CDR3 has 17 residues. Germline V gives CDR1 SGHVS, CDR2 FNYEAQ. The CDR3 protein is CASSLEGRTVKGEKLFF. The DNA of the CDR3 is TGTGCCAGCAGCTTAGAAGGAAGGACAGTTAAAGGTGAAAAACTGTTTTTT.

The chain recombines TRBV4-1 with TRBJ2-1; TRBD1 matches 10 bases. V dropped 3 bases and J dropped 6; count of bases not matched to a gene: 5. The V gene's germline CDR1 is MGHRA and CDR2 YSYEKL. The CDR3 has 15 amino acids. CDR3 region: CASSQGQGMFNEQFF. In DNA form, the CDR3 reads TGCGCCAGCAGCCAGGGACAGGGGATGTTCAATGAGCAGTTCTTC.

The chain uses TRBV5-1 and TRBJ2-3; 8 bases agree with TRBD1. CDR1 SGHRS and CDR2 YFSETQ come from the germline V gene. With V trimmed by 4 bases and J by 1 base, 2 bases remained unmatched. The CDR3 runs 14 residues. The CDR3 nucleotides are TGCGCCAGCAGCCCGGACAGGGGCACAGATACGCAGTATTTT. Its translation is CASSPDRGTDTQYF.

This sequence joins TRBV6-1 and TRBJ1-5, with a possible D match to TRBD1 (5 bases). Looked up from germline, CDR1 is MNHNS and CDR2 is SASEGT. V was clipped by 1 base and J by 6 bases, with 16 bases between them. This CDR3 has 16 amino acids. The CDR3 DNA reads TGTGCCAGCAGTGAAGAGGTCCGGCAGGGCCTTCAGCCCCAGCATTTT. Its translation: CASSEEVRQGLQPQHF.

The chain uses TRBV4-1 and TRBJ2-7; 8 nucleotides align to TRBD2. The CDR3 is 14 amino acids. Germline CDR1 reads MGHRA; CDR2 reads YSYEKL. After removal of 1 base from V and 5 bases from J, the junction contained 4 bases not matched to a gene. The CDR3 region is CASSQGPLADEQYF. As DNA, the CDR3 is TGCGCCAGCAGCCAAGGGCCACTAGCGGACGAGCAGTACTTC.

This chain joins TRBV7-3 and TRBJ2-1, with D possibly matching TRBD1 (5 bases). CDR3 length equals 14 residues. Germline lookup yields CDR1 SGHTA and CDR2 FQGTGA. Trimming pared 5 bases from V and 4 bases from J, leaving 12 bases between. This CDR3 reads CASSLSDRYNEQFF. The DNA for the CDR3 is TGTGCCAGCAGCCTGTCAGACAGATACAATGAGCAGTTCTTC.

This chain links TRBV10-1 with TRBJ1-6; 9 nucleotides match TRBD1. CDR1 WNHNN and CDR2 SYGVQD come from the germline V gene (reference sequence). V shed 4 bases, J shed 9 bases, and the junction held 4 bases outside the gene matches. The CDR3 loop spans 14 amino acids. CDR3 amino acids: CASSGGQGSSPLHF. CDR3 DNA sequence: TGCGCCAGCAGTGGGGGACAGGGATCTTCACCCCTCCACTTT.

The CDR3 region has the DNA TGTGCCAGCTCACCGAGGATCGGACAGGGGAAAGAGACCCAGTACTTC. Translation gives CASSPRIGQGKETQYF. The V and J genes are TRBV18 and TRBJ2-5; 9 bases match TRBD1. The trim removed 3 bases at V and 3 bases at J, leaving 8 bases unmatched. This CDR3 is built from 16 residues. From germline, CDR1 is KGHSH and CDR2 LQKENI.

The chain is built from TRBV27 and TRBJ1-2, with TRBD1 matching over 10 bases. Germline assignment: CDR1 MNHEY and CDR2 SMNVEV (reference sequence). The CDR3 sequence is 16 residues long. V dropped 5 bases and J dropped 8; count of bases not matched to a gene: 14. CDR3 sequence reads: CASSLNPSGTGVGYTF. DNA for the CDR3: TGTGCCAGCAGTCTCAACCCATCCGGGACAGGGGTGGGCTACACCTTC.